This T cell receptor beta chain was found in a study of blood T cells in healthy people across ages. Across the whole study: About one barcoded beta molecule was captured per two T cells (by template switching). Study results and limitations: The study found more naive CD4+ cells and higher diversity in long-lived than aged donors.

Alongside a J-beta primer mix, a sample-barcoded 5' primer served in a second PCR lasting roughly 7 to 11 cycles. TCRdb reanalysed the 5' RACE reads using MiXCR and keeps one entry per CDR3 protein. The sample lists about 1 million distinct CDR3 sequences, 40% to 50% occurring once. Points on this clonotype: Its antigen is still unknown.

This TCR derives from a woman in her sixties in good health. Specimen: blood.

The CDR3 loop reads CASSSLAERQETQYF. As DNA, the CDR3 is TGTGCCAGCAGCTCACTAGCGGAGCGGCAAGAGACCCAGTACTTC. This sequence joins TRBV11-2 and TRBJ2-5; 8 bases map to TRBD2. V shed 4 bases, J shed 2 bases, and the junction held 6 bases outside the gene matches. The V gene's germline CDR1 is SGHAT and CDR2 FQNNGV. CDR3 length: 15 amino acids.